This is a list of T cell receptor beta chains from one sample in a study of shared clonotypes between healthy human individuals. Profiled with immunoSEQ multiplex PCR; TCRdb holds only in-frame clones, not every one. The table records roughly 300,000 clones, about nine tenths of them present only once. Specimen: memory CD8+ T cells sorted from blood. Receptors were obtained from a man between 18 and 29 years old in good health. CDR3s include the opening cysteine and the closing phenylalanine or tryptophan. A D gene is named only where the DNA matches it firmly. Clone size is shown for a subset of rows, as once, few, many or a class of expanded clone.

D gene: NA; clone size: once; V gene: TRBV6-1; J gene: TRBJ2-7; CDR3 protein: CASSDQQISSYEQYF; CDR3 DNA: TGTGCCAGCAGCGATCAACAGATTAGCTCCTACGAGCAGTACTTC
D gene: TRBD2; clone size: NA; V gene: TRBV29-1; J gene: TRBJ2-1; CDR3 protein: CSVEPRTSGRYRYNEQFF; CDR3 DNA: TGCAGCGTTGAACCACGGACTAGCGGGAGGTACAGGTACAATGAGCAGTTCTTC
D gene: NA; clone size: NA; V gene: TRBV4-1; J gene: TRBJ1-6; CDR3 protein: CASSRRVGVTRNSPLHF; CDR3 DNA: TGCGCCAGCAGCCGACGGGTTGGGGTTACCCGTAATTCACCCCTCCACTTT
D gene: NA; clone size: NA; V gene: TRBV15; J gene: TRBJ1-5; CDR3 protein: CATSRDRSPGQPQHF; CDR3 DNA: TGTGCCACCAGCAGAGACCGCTCCCCGGGGCAGCCCCAGCATTTT
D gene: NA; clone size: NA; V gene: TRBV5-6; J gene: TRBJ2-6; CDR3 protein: CASSLEGLSGANVLTF; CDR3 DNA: TGTGCCAGCAGCTTGGAAGGCCTCTCTGGGGCCAACGTCCTGACTTTC
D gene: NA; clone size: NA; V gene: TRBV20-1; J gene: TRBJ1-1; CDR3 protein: CSAEGSAEAFF; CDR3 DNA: TGCAGTGCCGAGGGGAGTGCTGAAGCTTTCTTT
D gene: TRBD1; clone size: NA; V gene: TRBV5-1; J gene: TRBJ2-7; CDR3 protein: CGTRDSVYEQYF; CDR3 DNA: TGCGGAACACGGGACAGCGTCTACGAGCAGTACTTC
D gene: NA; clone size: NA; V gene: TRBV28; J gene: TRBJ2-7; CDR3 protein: CASSPLSYEQYF; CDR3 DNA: TGTGCCAGCAGTCCCTTATCCTACGAGCAGTACTTC
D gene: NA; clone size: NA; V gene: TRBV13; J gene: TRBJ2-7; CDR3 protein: CASTGSSYEQYF; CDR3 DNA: TGTGCCAGCACGGGCAGCTCCTACGAGCAGTACTTC
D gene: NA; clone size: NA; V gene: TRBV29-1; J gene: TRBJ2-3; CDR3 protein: CSVIGGGTDTQYF; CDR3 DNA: TGCAGCGTAATCGGAGGAGGGACAGATACGCAGTATTTT
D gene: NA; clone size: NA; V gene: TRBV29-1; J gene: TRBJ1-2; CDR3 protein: CSVEDTRTGARGYTF; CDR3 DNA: TGCAGCGTTGAAGATACACGGACGGGCGCGAGAGGCTACACCTTC
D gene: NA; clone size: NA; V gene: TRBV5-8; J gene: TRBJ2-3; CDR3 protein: CASSHLADTQYF; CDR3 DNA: TGTGCCAGCAGCCACCTAGCGGATACGCAGTATTTT
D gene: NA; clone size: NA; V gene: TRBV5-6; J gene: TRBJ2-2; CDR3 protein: CASSPITGELFF; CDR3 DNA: TGTGCCAGCAGCCCGATCACCGGGGAGCTGTTTTTT
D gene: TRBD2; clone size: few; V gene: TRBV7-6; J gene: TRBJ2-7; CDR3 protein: CASSVGGREIYEQYF; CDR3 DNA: TGTGCCAGCAGCGTCGGGGGGAGGGAAATCTACGAGCAGTACTTC
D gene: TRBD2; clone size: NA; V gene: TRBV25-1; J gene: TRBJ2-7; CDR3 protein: CASSDKWEGTYEQYF; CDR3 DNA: TGTGCCAGCAGTGATAAGTGGGAGGGGACCTACGAGCAGTACTTC
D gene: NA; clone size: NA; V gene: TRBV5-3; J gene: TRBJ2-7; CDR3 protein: CARIKIWAGSSYEQYF; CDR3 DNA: TGTGCCAGAATCAAGATTTGGGCAGGGAGCTCCTACGAGCAGTACTTC
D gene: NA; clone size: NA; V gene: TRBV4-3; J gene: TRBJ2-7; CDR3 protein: CASSHDRTSSYEQYF; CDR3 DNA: TGCGCCAGCAGCCATGACAGGACGAGCTCCTACGAGCAGTACTTC
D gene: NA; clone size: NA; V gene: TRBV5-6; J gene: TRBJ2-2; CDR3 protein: CASSLDDPGSAGELFF; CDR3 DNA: TGTGCCAGCAGCTTGGACGATCCAGGGAGCGCCGGGGAGCTGTTTTTT
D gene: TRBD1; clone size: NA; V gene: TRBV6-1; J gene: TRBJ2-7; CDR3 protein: CASSEVTGTGAEQYF; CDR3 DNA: TGTGCCAGCAGTGAAGTTACCGGGACAGGGGCCGAGCAGTACTTC
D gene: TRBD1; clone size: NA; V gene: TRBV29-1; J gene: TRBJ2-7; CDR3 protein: CSVLSGTGYEQYF; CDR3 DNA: TGCAGCGTTCTATCCGGGACAGGATACGAGCAGTACTTC
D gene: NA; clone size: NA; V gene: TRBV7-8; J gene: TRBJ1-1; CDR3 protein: CASSLGERAEAFF; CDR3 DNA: TGTGCCAGCAGCTTAGGTGAGAGGGCTGAAGCTTTCTTT
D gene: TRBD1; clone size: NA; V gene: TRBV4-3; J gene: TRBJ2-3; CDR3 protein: CASSQRDSSYLNTDTQYF; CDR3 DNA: TGCGCCAGCAGCCAAAGGGACAGTTCATACCTGAACACAGATACGCAGTATTTT
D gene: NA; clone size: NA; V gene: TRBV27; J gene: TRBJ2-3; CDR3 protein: CASSLVGHSTDTQYF; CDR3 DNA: TGTGCCAGCAGTTTGGTGGGGCATAGCACAGATACGCAGTATTTT
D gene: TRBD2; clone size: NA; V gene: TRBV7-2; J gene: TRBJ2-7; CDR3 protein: CASSPHGLAGDEQYF; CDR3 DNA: TGTGCCAGCAGCCCCCACGGACTAGCGGGAGATGAGCAGTACTTC
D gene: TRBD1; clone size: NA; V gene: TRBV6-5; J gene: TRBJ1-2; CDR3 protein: CASTPDRVYGYTF; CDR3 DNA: TGTGCCAGCACCCCCGACAGGGTATATGGCTACACCTTC
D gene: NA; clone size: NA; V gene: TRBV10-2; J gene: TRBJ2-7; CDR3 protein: CASSDYDFGWEQYF; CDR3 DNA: TGCGCCAGCAGTGATTACGACTTCGGGTGGGAGCAGTACTTC
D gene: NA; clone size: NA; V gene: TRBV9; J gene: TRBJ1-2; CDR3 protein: CASSVGFAPNREPTGYTF; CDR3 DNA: TGTGCCAGCAGCGTAGGCTTTGCCCCGAATAGAGAACCGACTGGCTACACCTTC
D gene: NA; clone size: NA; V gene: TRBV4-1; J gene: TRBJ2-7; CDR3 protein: CASSQADRLYEQYF; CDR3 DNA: TGCGCCAGCAGCCAAGCCGACAGGCTGTACGAGCAGTACTTC
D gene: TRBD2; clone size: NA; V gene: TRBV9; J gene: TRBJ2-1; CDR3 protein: CASSAGLAGGEQFF; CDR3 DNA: TGTGCCAGCAGCGCGGGACTAGCGGGAGGGGAGCAGTTCTTC
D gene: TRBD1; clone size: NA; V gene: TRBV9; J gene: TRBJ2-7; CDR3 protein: CASNRGAGQGEQYF; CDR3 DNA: TGTGCCAGCAACAGGGGGGCGGGCCAGGGCGAGCAGTACTTC
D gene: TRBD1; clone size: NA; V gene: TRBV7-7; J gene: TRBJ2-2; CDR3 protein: CASSPGTVTGELFF; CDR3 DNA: TGTGCTAGCAGTCCCGGGACAGTTACCGGGGAGCTGTTTTTT
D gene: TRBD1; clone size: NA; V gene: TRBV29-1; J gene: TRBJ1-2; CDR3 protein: CSVEHGTGWDYGYTF; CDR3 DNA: TGCAGCGTTGAACATGGGACAGGTTGGGATTATGGCTACACCTTC
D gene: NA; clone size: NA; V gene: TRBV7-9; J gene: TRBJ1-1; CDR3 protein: CASSLIGTEAFF; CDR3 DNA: TGTGCCAGCAGCTTAATTGGCACTGAAGCTTTCTTT
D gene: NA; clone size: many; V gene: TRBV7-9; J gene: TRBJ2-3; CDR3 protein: CASRVGAGRTDTQYF; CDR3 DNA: TGTGCCAGCAGAGTCGGGGCAGGGCGAACAGATACGCAGTATTTT
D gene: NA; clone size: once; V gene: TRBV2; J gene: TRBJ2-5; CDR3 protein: CASKPYQETQYF; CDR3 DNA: TGTGCCAGCAAGCCGTACCAAGAGACCCAGTACTTC
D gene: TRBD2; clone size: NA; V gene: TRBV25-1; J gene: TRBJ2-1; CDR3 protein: CASSEYPSGTLDEQFF; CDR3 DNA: TGTGCCAGCAGTGAATATCCTAGCGGGACTTTGGATGAGCAGTTCTTC
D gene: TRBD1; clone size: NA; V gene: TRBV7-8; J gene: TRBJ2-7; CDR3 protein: CASSPGQASYEQYF; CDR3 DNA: TGTGCCAGCAGCCCTGGACAGGCCTCCTACGAGCAGTACTTC
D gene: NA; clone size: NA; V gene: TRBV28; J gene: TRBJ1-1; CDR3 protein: CASSLGEGTEAFF; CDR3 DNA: TGTGCCAGCAGTTTAGGAGAGGGCACTGAAGCTTTCTTT
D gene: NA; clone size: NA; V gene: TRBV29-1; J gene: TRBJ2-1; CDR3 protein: CSVIRANEQFF; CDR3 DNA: TGCAGCGTGATCAGGGCGAATGAGCAGTTCTTC
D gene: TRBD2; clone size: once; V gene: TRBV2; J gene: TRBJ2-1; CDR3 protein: CATETSEFYNEQFF; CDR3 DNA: TGTGCCACCGAAACTAGCGAGTTCTACAATGAGCAGTTCTTC
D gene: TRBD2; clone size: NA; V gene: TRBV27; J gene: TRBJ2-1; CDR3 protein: CASSFLSGGHYNEQFF; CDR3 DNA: TGTGCCAGCAGTTTCCTTAGCGGGGGGCATTACAATGAGCAGTTCTTC
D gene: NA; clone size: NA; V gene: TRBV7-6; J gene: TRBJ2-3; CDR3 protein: CASSALQASDTQYF; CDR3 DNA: TGTGCCAGCAGCGCCCTCCAGGCCTCGGATACGCAGTATTTT
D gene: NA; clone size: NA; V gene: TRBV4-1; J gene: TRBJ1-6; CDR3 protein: CASSPAGNSPLHF; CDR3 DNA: TGCGCCAGCAGCCCGGCGGGTAATTCACCCCTCCACTTT
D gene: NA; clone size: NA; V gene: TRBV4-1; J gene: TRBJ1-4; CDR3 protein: CASSQDAGGPNEKLFF; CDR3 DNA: TGCGCCAGCAGCCAAGATGCTGGGGGGCCTAATGAAAAACTGTTTTTT
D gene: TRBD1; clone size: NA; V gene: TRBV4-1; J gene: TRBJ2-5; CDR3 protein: CASSQDTLEVHRDRETQYF; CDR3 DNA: TGCGCCAGCAGCCAAGATACCCTCGAGGTCCACAGGGACAGGGAGACCCAGTACTTC
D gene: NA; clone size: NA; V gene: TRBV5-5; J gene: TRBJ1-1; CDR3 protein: CASSFRAGLNTEAFF; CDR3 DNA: TGTGCCAGCAGCTTCCGGGCGGGCCTGAACACTGAAGCTTTCTTT
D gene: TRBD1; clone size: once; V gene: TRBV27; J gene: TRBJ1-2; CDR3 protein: CASSPYASTGWNGYTF; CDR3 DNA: TGTGCCAGCAGCCCTTACGCGTCGACAGGGTGGAATGGCTACACCTTC
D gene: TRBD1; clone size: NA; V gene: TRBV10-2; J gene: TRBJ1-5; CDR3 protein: CASTGQLNQPQHF; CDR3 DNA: TGCGCCAGCACGGGACAGCTCAATCAGCCCCAGCATTTT
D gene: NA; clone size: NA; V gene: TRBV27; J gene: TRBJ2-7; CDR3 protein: CASSPNWTDTYEQYF; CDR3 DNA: TGTGCCAGCAGTCCAAACTGGACGGACACCTACGAGCAGTACTTC
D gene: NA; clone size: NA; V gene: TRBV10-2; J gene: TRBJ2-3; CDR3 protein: CASRVGFSIGADTQYF; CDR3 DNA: TGCGCCAGCAGAGTGGGCTTCTCAATCGGCGCAGATACGCAGTATTTT
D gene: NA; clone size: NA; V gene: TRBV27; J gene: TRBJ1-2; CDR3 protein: CASSLSAQGYGYTF; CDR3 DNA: TGTGCCAGCAGTTTATCGGCACAGGGTTATGGCTACACCTTC
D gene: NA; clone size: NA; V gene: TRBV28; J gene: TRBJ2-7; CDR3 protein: CASSFRSGDPYYEQYF; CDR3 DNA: TGTGCCAGCAGTTTCAGATCAGGGGATCCCTACTACGAGCAGTACTTC
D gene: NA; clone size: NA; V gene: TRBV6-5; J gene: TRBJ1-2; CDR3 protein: CASSYSRGRVDGYTF; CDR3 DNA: TGTGCCAGCAGTTACTCAAGGGGCAGGGTCGATGGCTACACCTTC
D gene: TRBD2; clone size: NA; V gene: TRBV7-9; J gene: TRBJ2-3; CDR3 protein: CASSLGTSDSTDTQYF; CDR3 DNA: TGTGCCAGCAGCTTAGGGACTAGCGACAGCACAGATACGCAGTATTTT
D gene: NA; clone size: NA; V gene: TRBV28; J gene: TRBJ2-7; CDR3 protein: CASRSLSYEQYF; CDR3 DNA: TGTGCCAGCAGGTCCCTCTCCTACGAGCAGTACTTC
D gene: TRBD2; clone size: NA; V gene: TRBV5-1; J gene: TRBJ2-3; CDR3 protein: CASSPYPSGGADTQYF; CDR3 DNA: TGCGCCAGCAGCCCCTACCCTAGCGGGGGGGCAGATACGCAGTATTTT